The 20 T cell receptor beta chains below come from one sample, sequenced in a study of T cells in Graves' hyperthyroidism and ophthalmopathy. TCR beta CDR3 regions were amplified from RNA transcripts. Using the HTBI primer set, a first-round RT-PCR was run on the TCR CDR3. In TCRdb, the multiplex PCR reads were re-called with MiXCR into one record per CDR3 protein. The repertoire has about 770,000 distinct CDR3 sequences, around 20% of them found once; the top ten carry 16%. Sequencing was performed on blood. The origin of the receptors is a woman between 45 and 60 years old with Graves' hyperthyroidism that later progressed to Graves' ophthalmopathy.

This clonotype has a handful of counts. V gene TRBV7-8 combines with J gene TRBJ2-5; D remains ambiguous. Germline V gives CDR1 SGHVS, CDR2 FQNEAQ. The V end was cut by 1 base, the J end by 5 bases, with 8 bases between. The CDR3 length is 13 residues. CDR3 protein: CASSLVYFETQYF. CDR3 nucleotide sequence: TGTGCCAGCAGCTTAGTGTACTTCGAGACCCAGTACTTC.

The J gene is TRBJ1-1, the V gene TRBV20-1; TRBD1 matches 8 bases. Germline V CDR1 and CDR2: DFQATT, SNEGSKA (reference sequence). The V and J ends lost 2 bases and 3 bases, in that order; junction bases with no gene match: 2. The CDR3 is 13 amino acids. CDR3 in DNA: TGCAGTGCTAGACAGGGGGCTTACACTGAAGCTTTCTTT. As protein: CSARQGAYTEAFF.

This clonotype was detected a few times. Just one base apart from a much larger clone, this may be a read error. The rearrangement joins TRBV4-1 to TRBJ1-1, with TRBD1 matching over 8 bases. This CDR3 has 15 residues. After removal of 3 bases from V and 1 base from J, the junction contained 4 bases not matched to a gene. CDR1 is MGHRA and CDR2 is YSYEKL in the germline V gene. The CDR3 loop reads CASSHTGGRNTEAFF. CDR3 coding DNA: TGCGCCAGCAGCCATACAGGGGGGAGGAACACTGAAGCTTTCTTT.

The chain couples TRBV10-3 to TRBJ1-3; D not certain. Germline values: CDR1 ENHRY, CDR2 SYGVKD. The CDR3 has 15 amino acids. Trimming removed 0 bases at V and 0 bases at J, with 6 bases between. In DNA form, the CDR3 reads TGTGCCATCAGTGAGTCGAGAAGCTCTGGAAACACCATATATTTT. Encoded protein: CAISESRSSGNTIYF.

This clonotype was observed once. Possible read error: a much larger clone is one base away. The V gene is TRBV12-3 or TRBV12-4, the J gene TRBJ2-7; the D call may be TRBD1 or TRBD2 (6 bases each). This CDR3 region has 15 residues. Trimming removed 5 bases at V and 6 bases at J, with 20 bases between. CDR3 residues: CASSESRDLQGEQYF. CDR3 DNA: TGTGCCAGCAGTGAGTCGAGGGACTTACAGGGCGAGCAGTACTTC.

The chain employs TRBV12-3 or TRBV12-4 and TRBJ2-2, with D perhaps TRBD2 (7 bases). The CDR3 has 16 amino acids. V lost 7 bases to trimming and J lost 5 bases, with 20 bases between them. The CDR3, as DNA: TGTGCCAGCACTTTTACCGGGGGGCTGGGGACCGGGGAGCTGTTTTTT. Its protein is CASTFTGGLGTGELFF.

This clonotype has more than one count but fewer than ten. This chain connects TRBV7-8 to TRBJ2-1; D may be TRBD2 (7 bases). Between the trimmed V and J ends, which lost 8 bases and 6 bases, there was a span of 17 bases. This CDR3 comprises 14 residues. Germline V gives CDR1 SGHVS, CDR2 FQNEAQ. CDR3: CASPPPGGGNEQFF. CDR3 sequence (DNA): TGTGCCAGCCCCCCACCGGGGGGCGGCAATGAGCAGTTCTTC.

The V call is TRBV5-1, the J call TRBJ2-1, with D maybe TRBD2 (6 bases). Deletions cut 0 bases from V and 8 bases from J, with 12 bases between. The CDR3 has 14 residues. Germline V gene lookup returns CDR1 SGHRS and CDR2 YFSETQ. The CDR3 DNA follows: TGCGCCAGCAGCTTGGGCGGGGAGGTGGATGAGCAGTTCTTC. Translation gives CASSLGGEVDEQFF.

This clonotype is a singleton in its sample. Here the CDR3 DNA reads TGTGCCAGCAGCACCCCGGACAGGGGCGAAAACATTCAGTACTTC. It yields the protein CASSTPDRGENIQYF. The V and J genes are TRBV2 and TRBJ2-4, with 9 bases that match TRBD1. The CDR3 spans 15 residues. The germline gives CDR1 SNHLY, CDR2 FYNNEI. The V segment lost 6 bases and the J segment 5 bases; nucleotides outside the gene matches: 8.

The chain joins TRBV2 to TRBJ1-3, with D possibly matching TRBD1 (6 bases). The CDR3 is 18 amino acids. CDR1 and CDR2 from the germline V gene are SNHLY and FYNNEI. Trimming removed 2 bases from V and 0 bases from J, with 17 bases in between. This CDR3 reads CASSELGGLKYSGNTIYF. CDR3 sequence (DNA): TGTGCCAGCAGTGAACTAGGGGGACTGAAATACTCTGGAAACACCATATATTTT.

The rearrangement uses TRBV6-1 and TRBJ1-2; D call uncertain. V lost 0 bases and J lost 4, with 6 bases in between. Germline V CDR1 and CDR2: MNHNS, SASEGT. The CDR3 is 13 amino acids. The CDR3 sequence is CASSEAGSYGYTF. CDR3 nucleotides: TGTGCCAGCAGTGAAGCTGGGAGCTATGGCTACACCTTC.

The CDR3 spells CASSLAKGWYIQYF. CDR3 nucleotide sequence: TGTGCCAGCAGCTTAGCCAAGGGATGGTACATTCAGTACTTC. This chain joins TRBV7-8 and TRBJ2-4; D is uncertain. The CDR3 has 14 residues. With 0 bases removed from V and 8 bases from J, the gap between germline ends came to 11 bases. Per the germline V gene, CDR1 is SGHVS and CDR2 is FQNEAQ. Looking up the rest from reference TRBV7-8 and TRBJ2-4 gives the full variable domain: GAGVSQSPRYKVAKRGQDVALRCDPISGHVSLFWYQQALGQGPEFLTYFQNEAQLDKSGLPSDRFFAERPEGSVSTLKIQRTQQEDSAVYLCASSLAKGWYIQYFGAGTRLSVL.

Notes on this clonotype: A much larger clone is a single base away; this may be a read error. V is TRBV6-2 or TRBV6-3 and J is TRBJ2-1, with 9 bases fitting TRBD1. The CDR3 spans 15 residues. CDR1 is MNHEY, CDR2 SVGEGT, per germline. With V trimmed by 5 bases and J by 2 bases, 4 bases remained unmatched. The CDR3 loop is CASSDGTGTYNEQFF. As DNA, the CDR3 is TGTGCCAGCAGTGACGGGACAGGGACCTACAATGAGCAGTTCTTC.

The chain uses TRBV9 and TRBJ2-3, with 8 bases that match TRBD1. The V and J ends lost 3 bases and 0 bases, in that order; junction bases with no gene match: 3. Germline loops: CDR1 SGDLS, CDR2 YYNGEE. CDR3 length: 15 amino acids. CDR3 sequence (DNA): TGTGCCAGCAGCGGGACAGGGTGGAGCACAGATACGCAGTATTTT. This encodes CASSGTGWSTDTQYF.

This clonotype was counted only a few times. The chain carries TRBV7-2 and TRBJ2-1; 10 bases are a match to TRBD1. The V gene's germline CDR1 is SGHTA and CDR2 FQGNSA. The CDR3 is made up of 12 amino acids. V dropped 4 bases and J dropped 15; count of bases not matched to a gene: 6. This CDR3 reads CASSSEDRGLFF. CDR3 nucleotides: TGTGCCAGCAGCTCGGAGGACAGGGGGTTGTTCTTC.

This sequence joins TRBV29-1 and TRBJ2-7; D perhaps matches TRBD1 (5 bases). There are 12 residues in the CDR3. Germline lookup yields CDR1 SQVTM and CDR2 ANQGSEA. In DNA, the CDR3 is TGCAGTTATCAGGACACCGCCTACGAGCAGTACTTC. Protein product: CSYQDTAYEQYF.

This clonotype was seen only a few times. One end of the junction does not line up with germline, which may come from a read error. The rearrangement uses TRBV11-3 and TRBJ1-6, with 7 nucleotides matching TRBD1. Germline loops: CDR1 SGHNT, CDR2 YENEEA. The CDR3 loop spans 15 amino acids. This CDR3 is CASSLGDSSNLPLHF. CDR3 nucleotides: TGTGCCAGCAGCTTAGGGGACAGCAGTAATTTACCCCTCCACTTT.

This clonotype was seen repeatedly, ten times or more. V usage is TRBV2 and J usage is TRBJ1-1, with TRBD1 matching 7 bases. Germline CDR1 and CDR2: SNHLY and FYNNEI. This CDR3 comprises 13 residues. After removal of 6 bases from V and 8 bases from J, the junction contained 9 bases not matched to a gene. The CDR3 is CASRIDRVGEAFF. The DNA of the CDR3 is TGTGCCAGCAGGATAGACAGGGTCGGCGAAGCTTTCTTT.

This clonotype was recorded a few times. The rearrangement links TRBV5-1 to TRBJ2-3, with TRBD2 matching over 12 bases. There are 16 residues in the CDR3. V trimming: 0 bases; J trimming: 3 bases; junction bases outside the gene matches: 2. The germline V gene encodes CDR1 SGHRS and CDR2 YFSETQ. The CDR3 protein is CASSLGLAGVTDTQYF. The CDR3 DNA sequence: TGCGCCAGCAGCTTGGGACTAGCGGGGGTTACAGATACGCAGTATTTT.

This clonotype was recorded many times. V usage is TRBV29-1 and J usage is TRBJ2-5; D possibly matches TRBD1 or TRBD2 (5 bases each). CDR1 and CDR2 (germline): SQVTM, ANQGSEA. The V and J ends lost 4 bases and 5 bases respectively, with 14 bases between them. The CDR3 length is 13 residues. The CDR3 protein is CSVGVGVGETQYF. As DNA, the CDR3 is TGCAGCGTTGGGGTGGGGGTTGGCGAGACCCAGTACTTC.